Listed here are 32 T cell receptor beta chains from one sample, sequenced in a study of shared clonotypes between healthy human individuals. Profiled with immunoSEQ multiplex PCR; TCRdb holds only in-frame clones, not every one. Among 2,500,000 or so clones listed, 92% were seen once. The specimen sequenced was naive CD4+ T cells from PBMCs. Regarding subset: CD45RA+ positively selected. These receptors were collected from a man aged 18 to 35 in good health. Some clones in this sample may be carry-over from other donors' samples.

The DNA of the CDR3 is TGTGCCAGCAGAGTTACGCACAGAAAGAACACTGAAGCTTTCTTT. Amino acid sequence: CASRVTHRKNTEAFF. This chain links TRBV6-4 with TRBJ1-1; D is uncertain. The CDR3 runs to 15 residues. Trimming cost V 6 bases and J 1 base, with 15 bases left between them. Germline loops: CDR1 MRHNA, CDR2 SNTAGT.

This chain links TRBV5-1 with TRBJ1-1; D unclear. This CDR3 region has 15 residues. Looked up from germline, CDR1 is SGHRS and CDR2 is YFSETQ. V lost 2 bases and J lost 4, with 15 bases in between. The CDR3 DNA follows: TGCGCCAGCAGCTTTATGTCCCTCAGGAGCACTGAAGCTTTCTTT. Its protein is CASSFMSLRSTEAFF.

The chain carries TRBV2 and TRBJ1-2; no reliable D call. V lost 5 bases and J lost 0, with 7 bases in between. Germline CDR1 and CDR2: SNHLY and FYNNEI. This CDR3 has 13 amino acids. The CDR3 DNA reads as TGTGCCAGCAGTAGGGAGTCTAACTATGGCTACACCTTC. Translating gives CASSRESNYGYTF.

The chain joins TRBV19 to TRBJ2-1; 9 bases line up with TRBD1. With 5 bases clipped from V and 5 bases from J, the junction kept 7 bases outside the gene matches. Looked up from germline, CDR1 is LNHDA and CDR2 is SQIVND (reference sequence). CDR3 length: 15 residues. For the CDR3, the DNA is TGTGCCAGTAGTCAACCGGGACAGGGAGACAATGAGCAGTTCTTC. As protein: CASSQPGQGDNEQFF.

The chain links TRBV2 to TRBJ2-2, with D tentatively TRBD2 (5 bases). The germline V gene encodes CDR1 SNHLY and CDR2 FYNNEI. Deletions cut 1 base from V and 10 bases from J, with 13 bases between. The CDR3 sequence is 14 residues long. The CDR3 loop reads CASSEERGRVELFF. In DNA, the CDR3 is TGTGCCAGCAGTGAAGAAAGAGGGCGTGTGGAGCTGTTTTTT.

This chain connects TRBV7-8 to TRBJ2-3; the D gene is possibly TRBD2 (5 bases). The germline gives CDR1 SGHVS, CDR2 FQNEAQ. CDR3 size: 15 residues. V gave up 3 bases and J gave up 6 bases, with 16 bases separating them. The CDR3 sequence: CASSLLATIRDTQYF. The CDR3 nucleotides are TGTGCCAGCAGCTTGTTAGCGACCATCCGCGATACGCAGTATTTT. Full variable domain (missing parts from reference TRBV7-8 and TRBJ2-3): GAGVSQSPRYKVAKRGQDVALRCDPISGHVSLFWYQQALGQGPEFLTYFQNEAQLDKSGLPSDRFFAERPEGSVSTLKIQRTQQEDSAVYLCASSLLATIRDTQYFGPGTRLTVL.

The CDR3 loop reads CASSLHLFGGGNQETQYF. In nucleotides, the CDR3 is TGCGCCAGCAGCCTCCACTTATTCGGAGGGGGCAACCAAGAGACCCAGTACTTC. The V gene is TRBV4-3, the J gene TRBJ2-5, with D perhaps matching TRBD1 (7 bases). The CDR3 loop spans 18 amino acids. CDR1 and CDR2 (germline): LGHNA, YSLEER. V was pared by 4 bases and J by 0 bases, with 21 bases between.

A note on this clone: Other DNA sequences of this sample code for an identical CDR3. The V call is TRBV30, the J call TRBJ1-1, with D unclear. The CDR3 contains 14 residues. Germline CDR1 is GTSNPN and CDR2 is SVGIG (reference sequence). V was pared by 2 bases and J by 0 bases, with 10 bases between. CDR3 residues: CAWSRLALNTEAFF. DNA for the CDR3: TGTGCCTGGAGTCGACTGGCCCTGAACACTGAAGCTTTCTTT.

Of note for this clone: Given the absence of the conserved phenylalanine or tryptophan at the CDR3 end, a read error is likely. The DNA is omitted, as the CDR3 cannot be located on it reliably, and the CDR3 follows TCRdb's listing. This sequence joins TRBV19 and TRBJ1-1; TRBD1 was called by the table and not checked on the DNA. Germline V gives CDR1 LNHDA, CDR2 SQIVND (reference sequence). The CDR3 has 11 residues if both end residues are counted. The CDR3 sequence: CASSRGQGIHG.

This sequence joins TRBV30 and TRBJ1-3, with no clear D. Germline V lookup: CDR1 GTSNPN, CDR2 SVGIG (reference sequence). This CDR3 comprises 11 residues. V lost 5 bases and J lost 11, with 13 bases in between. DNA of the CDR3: TGTGCCTGGGGCGGCCATAGGCCCATATATTTT. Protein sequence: CAWGGHRPIYF.

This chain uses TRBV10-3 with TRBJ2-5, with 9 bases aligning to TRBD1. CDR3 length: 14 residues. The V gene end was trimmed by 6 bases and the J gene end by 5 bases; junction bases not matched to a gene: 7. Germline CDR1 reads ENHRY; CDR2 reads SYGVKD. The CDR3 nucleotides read TGTGCCATCAGGGGACAGGGTTCGGGGGAGACCCAGTACTTC. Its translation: CAIRGQGSGETQYF.

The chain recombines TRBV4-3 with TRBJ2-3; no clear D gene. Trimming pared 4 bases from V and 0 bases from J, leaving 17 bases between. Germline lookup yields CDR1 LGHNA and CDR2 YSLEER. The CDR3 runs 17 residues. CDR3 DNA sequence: TGCGCCAGCAGCCCCGACCCGGATTTTTTTAGCACAGATACGCAGTATTTT. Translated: CASSPDPDFFSTDTQYF.

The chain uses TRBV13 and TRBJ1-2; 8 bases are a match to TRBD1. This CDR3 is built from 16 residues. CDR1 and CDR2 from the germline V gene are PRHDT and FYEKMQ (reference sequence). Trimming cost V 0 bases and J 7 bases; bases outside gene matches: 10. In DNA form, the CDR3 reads TGTGCCAGCAGCTTAGGTGGGCTTCAGGGGGCGCGTGGCTACACCTTC. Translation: CASSLGGLQGARGYTF.

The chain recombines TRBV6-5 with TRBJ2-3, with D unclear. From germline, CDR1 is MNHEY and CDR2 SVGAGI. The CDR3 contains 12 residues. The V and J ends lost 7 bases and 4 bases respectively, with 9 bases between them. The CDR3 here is CASTATSDTQYF. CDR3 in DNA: TGTGCCAGCACCGCGACATCAGATACGCAGTATTTT.

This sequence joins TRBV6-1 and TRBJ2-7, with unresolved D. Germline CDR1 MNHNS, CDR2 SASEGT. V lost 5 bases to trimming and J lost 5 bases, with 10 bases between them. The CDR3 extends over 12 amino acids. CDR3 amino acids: CASSLWSDEQYF. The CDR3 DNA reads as TGTGCCAGCAGTCTTTGGAGCGACGAGCAGTACTTC.

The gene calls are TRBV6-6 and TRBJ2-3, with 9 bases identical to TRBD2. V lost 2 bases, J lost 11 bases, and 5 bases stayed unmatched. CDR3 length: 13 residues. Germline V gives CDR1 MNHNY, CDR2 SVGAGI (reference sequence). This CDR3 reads CASSYGRAGGQYF. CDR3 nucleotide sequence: TGTGCCAGCAGTTACGGTAGAGCGGGGGGGCAGTATTTT.

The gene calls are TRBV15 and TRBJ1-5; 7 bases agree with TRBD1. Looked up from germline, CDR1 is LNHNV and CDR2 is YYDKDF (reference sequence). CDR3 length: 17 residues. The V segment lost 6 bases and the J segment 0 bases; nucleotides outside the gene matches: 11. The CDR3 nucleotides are TGTGCCACCAGAGGGGTTACAGGGGAGTTTAGCAATCAGCCCCAGCATTTT. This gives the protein CATRGVTGEFSNQPQHF.

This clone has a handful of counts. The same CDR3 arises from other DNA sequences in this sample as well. The CDR3 protein is CASSFGRRSSYEQYF. Written as DNA, the CDR3 is TGTGCCAGCAGTTTTGGGCGGAGGAGCTCCTACGAGCAGTACTTC. This chain joins TRBV28 and TRBJ2-7; D may be TRBD2 (5 bases). Germline V gene sequence: CDR1 MDHEN, CDR2 SYDVKM. Trimming removed 3 bases from V and 0 bases from J, with 12 bases in between. The CDR3 has 15 residues.

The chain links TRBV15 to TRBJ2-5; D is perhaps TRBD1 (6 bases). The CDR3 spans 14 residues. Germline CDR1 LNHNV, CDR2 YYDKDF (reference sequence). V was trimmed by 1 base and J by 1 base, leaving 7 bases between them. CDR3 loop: CATSRGTAQETQYF. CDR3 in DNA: TGTGCCACCAGCAGAGGGACAGCCCAAGAGACCCAGTACTTC. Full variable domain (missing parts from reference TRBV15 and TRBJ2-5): DAMVIQNPRYQVTQFGKPVTLSCSQTLNHNVMYWYQQKSSQAPKLLFHYYDKDFNNEADTPDNFQSRRPNTSFCFLDIRSPGLGDTAMYLCATSRGTAQETQYFGPGTRLLVL.

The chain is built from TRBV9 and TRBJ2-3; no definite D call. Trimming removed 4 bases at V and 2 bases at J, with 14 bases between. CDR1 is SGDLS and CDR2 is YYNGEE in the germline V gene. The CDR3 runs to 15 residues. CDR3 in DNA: TGTGCCAGCAGCCCCTTAATAGGGCCCACAGATACGCAGTATTTT. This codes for CASSPLIGPTDTQYF.

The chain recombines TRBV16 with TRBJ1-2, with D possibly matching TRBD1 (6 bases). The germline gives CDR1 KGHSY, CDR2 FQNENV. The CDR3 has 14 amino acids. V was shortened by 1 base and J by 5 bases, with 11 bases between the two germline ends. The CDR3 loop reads CASSQLGQGYGYTF. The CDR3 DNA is TGTGCCAGCAGCCAATTGGGGCAGGGGTATGGCTACACCTTC.

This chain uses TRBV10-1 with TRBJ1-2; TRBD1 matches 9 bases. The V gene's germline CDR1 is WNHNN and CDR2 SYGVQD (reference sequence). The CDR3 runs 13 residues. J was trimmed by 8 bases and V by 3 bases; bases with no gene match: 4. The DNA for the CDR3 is TGCGCCAGCAGTGACAGGACAGGGGCCGGCTACACCTTC. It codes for CASSDRTGAGYTF.

For the CDR3, the DNA is TGTGCCAGCAGTCCCCGGACAGGGGTGGGAAACACCATATATTTT. This gives the protein CASSPRTGVGNTIYF. The J gene is TRBJ1-3, the V gene TRBV27, with 9 bases that match TRBD1. The CDR3 contains 15 residues. The V gene end was trimmed by 5 bases and the J gene end by 4 bases; junction bases not matched to a gene: 6. Germline values: CDR1 MNHEY, CDR2 SMNVEV (reference sequence).

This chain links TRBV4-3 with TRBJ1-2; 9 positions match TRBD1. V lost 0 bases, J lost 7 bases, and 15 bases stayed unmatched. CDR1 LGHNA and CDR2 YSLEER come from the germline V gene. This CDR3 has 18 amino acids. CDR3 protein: CASSQDVSGDRDWRGYTF. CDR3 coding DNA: TGCGCCAGCAGCCAAGATGTATCCGGGGACAGGGATTGGCGTGGCTACACCTTC.

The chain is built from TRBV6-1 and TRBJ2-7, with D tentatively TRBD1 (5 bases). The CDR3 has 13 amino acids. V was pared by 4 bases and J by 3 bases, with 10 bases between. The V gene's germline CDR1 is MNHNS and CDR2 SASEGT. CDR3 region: CASSGPDSYEQYF. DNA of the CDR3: TGTGCCAGCAGTGGGCCCGACAGCTACGAGCAGTACTTC.

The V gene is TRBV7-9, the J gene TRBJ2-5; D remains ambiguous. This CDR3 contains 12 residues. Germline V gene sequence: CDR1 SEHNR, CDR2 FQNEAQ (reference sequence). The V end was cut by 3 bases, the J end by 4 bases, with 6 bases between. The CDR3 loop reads CASSLTRETQYF. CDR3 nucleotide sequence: TGTGCCAGCAGCTTGACAAGAGAGACCCAGTACTTC.

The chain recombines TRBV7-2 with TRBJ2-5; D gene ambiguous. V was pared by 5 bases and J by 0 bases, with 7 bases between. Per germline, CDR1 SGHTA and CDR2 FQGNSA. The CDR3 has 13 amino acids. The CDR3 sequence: CASSPSYQETQYF. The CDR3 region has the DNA TGTGCCAGCAGCCCCTCTTACCAAGAGACCCAGTACTTC.

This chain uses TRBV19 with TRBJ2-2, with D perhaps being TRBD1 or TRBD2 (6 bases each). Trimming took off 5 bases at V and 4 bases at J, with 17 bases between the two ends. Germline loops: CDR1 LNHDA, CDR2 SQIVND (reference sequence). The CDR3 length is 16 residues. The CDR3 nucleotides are TGTGCCAGTAGTCTCGGGGGCATGGGTAGCACCGGGGAGCTGTTTTTT. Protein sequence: CASSLGGMGSTGELFF. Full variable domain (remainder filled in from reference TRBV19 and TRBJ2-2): DGGITQSPKYLFRKEGQNVTLSCEQNLNHDAMYWYRQDPGQGLRLIYYSQIVNDFQKGDIAEGYSVSREKKESFPLTVTSAQKNPTAFYLCASSLGGMGSTGELFFGEGSRLTVL.

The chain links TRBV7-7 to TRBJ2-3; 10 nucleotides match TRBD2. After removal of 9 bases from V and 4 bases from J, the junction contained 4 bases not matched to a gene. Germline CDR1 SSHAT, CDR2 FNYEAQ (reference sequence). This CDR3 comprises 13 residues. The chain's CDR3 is CASSGRRADTQYF. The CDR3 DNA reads TGTGCCAGTAGCGGGAGGAGGGCAGATACGCAGTATTTT.

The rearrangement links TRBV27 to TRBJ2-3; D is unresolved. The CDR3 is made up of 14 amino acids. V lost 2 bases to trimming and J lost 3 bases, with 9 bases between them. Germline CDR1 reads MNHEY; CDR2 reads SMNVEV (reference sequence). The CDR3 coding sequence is TGTGCCAGCAGTTTAACGTTTGGGACAGATACGCAGTATTTT. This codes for CASSLTFGTDTQYF.

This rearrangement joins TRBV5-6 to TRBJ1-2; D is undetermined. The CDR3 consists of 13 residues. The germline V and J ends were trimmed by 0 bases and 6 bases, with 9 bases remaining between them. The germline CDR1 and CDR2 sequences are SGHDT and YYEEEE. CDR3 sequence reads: CASSLGLSHGYTF. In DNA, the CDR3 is TGTGCCAGCAGCTTGGGGTTGAGCCATGGCTACACCTTC.

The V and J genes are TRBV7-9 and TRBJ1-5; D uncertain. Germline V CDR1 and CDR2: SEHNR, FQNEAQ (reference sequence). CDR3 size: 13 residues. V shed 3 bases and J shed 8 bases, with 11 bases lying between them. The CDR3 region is CASSFLLGEPQHF. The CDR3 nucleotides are TGTGCCAGCAGCTTCCTCCTCGGGGAGCCCCAGCATTTT.